Following are 31 T cell receptor beta chains from one sample sequenced in a study of blood T cell repertoires in COVID-19 (dated by TCRdb to about 2020). Library prep was done by the immunoSEQ multiplex PCR assay. Entries here come from immuneACCESS through TCRdb and include only in-frame sequences with V and J called. Some clones fail to appear in such tables; in the studies checked, an unresolved V gene covers under half of the shortfall, and the cause of the remainder is unknown. Here the sample has about 160,000 clones; roughly 80% occur a single time. 2.5% to 3.5% of the sample is taken by the ten largest. The source material was peripheral blood. These receptor sequences come from a man between 65 and 85 years old with acute or convalescent COVID-19.

The gene calls are TRBV18 and TRBJ2-2; D gene ambiguous. The V end lost 2 bases, the J end lost 0 bases, and 7 bases lay between the germline ends. Per the germline V gene, CDR1 is KGHSH and CDR2 is LQKENI. The CDR3 extends over 15 amino acids. CDR3 nucleotides: TGTGCCAGCTCACCATCGGAGTCGAACACCGGGGAGCTGTTTTTT. It codes for CASSPSESNTGELFF.

The chain joins TRBV7-2 to TRBJ1-4; no clear D. There are 15 residues in the CDR3. Germline V gene lookup returns CDR1 SGHTA and CDR2 FQGNSA. V shed 4 bases and J shed 2 bases, with 11 bases lying between them. CDR3 protein: CASSSSGRTNEKLFF. CDR3 nucleotides: TGTGCCAGCAGCTCTAGCGGAAGGACTAATGAAAAACTGTTTTTT.

This clone has just one count. V usage is TRBV28 and J usage is TRBJ2-7, with TRBD1 matching 8 bases. J gave up 5 bases and V 7 bases, and 10 bases lay outside the gene matches. The CDR3 length is 14 residues. Germline CDR1 reads MDHEN; CDR2 reads SYDVKM. Written as DNA, the CDR3 is TGTGCCAGCATCGAGGGTGGCAGGGGGCACGAGCAGTACTTC. Translated: CASIEGGRGHEQYF.

The chain is built from TRBV5-5 and TRBJ1-6; weak D call: TRBD1 (6 bases). Trimming shortened V by 2 bases and J by 6 bases, and 12 bases separated the two germline ends. This CDR3 is 15 amino acids long. Per germline, CDR1 SGHKS and CDR2 YYEKEE (reference sequence). CDR3 residues: CASSFQGSSNSPLHF. CDR3 sequence (DNA): TGTGCCAGCAGCTTTCAGGGGTCGTCTAATTCACCCCTCCACTTT.

This sequence joins TRBV11-2 and TRBJ2-7; TRBD1 aligns across 9 bases. The V segment lost 3 bases and the J segment 3 bases; nucleotides outside the gene matches: 3. The CDR3 consists of 14 residues. The germline gives CDR1 SGHAT, CDR2 FQNNGV. This CDR3 is CASSFQDRGYEQYF. As DNA, the CDR3 is TGTGCCAGCAGCTTCCAGGACAGGGGCTACGAGCAGTACTTC.

This chain joins TRBV7-2 and TRBJ2-5, with TRBD1 as a possible D gene (5 bases). This CDR3 has 15 residues. Germline V lookup: CDR1 SGHTA, CDR2 FQGNSA. Trimming pared 5 bases from V and 2 bases from J, leaving 15 bases between. CDR3 sequence: CASSLRVPPQETQYF. The CDR3 DNA follows: TGTGCCAGCAGCCTCAGGGTTCCCCCACAAGAGACCCAGTACTTC.

The chain uses TRBV7-2 and TRBJ1-5, with D perhaps TRBD1 (5 bases). The length of the CDR3 is 15 residues. The V end was cut by 2 bases, the J end by 4 bases, with 12 bases between. In germline, CDR1 is SGHTA, CDR2 FQGNSA. CDR3 DNA: TGTGCCAGCAGCTTATTAACGGCAGGGAATCAGCCCCAGCATTTT. Protein sequence: CASSLLTAGNQPQHF.

The V and J genes are TRBV2 and TRBJ2-3; 8 positions agree with TRBD2. The CDR3 loop spans 16 amino acids. CDR1 is SNHLY, CDR2 FYNNEI, per germline. V shed 2 bases, J shed 2 bases, and the junction held 6 bases outside the gene matches. DNA for the CDR3: TGTGCCAGCAGTGAACTAATAGCGGGGACCACAGATACGCAGTATTTT. This codes for CASSELIAGTTDTQYF.

CDR3 sequence (DNA): TGCGCCAGCAGCCAAGGGACAGGGACACGCACTGAAGCTTTCTTT. Its translation is CASSQGTGTRTEAFF. The chain combines TRBV4-1 with TRBJ1-1; TRBD1 matches 8 bases. Germline lookup yields CDR1 MGHRA and CDR2 YSYEKL. The CDR3 loop spans 15 amino acids. V gave up 1 base and J gave up 4 bases; unmatched junction bases: 5.

The V gene is TRBV11-3, the J gene TRBJ1-3; D is perhaps TRBD1 (5 bases). V was cut by 5 bases and J by 4 bases, with 6 bases left in between. CDR1 SGHNT and CDR2 YENEEA come from the germline V gene. The CDR3 length is 12 residues. The chain's CDR3 is CASSQGGNTIYF. DNA of the CDR3: TGTGCCAGCAGCCAGGGAGGAAACACCATATATTTT. Full variable domain (missing parts from reference TRBV11-3 and TRBJ1-3): EAGVVQSPRYKIIEKKQPVAFWCNPISGHNTLYWYLQNLGQGPELLIRYENEEAVDDSQLPKDRFSAERLKGVDSTLKIQPAELGDSAVYLCASSQGGNTIYFGEGSWLTVV.

This clone was detected only a few times. The rearrangement uses TRBV3-1 (or the pseudogene TRBV3-2) and TRBJ2-7; TRBD1 matches at 7 bases. V gave up 0 bases and J gave up 2 bases; unmatched junction bases: 13. Germline CDR1 reads LGHDT; CDR2 reads YNNKEL (reference sequence). The CDR3 runs 18 residues. For the CDR3, the DNA is TGTGCCAGCAGCCAAGATAGGGTTTGGGGACAGAATCCCTACGAGCAGTACTTC. The encoded protein is CASSQDRVWGQNPYEQYF.

The chain joins TRBV19 to TRBJ2-1, with 12 positions matching TRBD2. The junction had 6 bases not matched to a gene; V was cut back by 1 base and J by 8 bases. CDR1 is LNHDA and CDR2 is SQIVND in the germline V gene (reference sequence). The CDR3 has 16 amino acids. The CDR3 is CASSIGLAGGQDEQFF. CDR3 DNA sequence: TGTGCCAGTAGTATAGGCCTAGCGGGGGGGCAGGATGAGCAGTTCTTC.

V gene TRBV11-2 combines with J gene TRBJ2-1, with 8 bases matching TRBD1. Per germline, CDR1 SGHAT and CDR2 FQNNGV. V lost 4 bases, J lost 3 bases, and 5 bases stayed unmatched. The CDR3 is 15 residues long. CDR3 nucleotide sequence: TGTGCCAGCAGCTCTAGGACAGGGATCTACAATGAGCAGTTCTTC. This translates into CASSSRTGIYNEQFF.

Regarding this clone: The same CDR3 also results from other DNA sequences found in this sample. This sequence joins TRBV11-2 and TRBJ2-7, with a weak D call TRBD1 (6 bases). The ends were cut back, 5 bases at V and 1 base at J, with 12 bases in the middle. This CDR3 is built from 14 residues. Germline V gene sequence: CDR1 SGHAT, CDR2 FQNNGV. CDR3 sequence reads: CASSPPGQSYEQYF. The CDR3 DNA reads as TGTGCCAGCAGCCCCCCGGGACAATCCTACGAGCAGTACTTC.

The rearrangement joins TRBV2 to TRBJ1-2; weak D call: TRBD1 (5 bases). Germline CDR1 SNHLY, CDR2 FYNNEI. The V end was cut by 3 bases, the J end by 5 bases, with 16 bases between. The length of the CDR3 is 15 residues. CDR3 residues: CASSDRQGRVYGYTF. The CDR3 nucleotides read TGTGCCAGCAGTGATAGGCAGGGAAGGGTATATGGCTACACCTTC.

The V call is TRBV18, the J call TRBJ2-3; a possible D gene is TRBD2 (6 bases). CDR1 KGHSH and CDR2 LQKENI come from the germline V gene. Deletions cut 1 base from V and 4 bases from J, with 18 bases between. The CDR3 is made up of 17 amino acids. CDR3 DNA: TGTGCCAGCTCACCACTCATGTTCGGGAGCCAGCCAGATACGCAGTATTTT. The encoded protein is CASSPLMFGSQPDTQYF.

The rearrangement joins TRBV5-4 to TRBJ1-1; D perhaps matches TRBD1 (6 bases). The V gene lost 1 base and the J gene lost 0 bases, with 7 bases spanning the gap. Per germline, CDR1 SGHNT and CDR2 YYREEE (reference sequence). The CDR3 length is 14 residues. Here the CDR3 reads CASSLKGVNTEAFF. The DNA of the CDR3 is TGTGCCAGCAGCTTGAAGGGGGTGAACACTGAAGCTTTCTTT.

The DNA of the CDR3 is TGTGCCAGCAGATGGGGGCATGAAGCTTTCTTT. It is translated as CASRWGHEAFF. The chain recombines TRBV12-3 or TRBV12-4 with TRBJ1-1; weak D call: TRBD1 (6 bases). The CDR3 loop spans 11 amino acids. The ends were cut back, 6 bases at V and 7 bases at J, with 9 bases in the middle.

This clone is a singleton in its sample. As DNA, the CDR3 is TGTGCCAGCAGTACCCCTCGGGGAGGGACCTACGAGCAGTACTTC. Translating it yields CASSTPRGGTYEQYF. This sequence joins TRBV6-6 and TRBJ2-7, with 7 nucleotides matching TRBD2. The ends lost 5 bases at V and 2 bases at J; junction bases unmatched: 9. Germline V gene sequence: CDR1 MNHNY, CDR2 SVGAGI (reference sequence). The CDR3 extends over 15 amino acids.

The chain has TRBV7-2 and TRBJ1-5; the match to TRBD1 covers 8 bases. The J segment lost 0 bases and the V segment lost 1 base, leaving 8 bases of the junction unmatched. Germline values: CDR1 SGHTA, CDR2 FQGNSA. CDR3 size: 18 residues. The CDR3 sequence is CASSLVGTGLYSNQPQHF. Here the CDR3 DNA reads TGTGCCAGCAGCTTAGTTGGGACAGGCCTTTATAGCAATCAGCCCCAGCATTTT.

The chain joins TRBV28 to TRBJ2-7, with unresolved D. Trimming took off 8 bases at V and 2 bases at J, with 16 bases between the two ends. Germline CDR1 MDHEN, CDR2 SYDVKM. CDR3 length: 14 amino acids. Here the CDR3 reads CASSKPGAAYEQYF. The DNA of the CDR3 is TGTGCCAGCTCGAAGCCCGGCGCGGCCTACGAGCAGTACTTC.

The chain recombines TRBV11-3 with TRBJ1-1, with 10 nucleotides matching TRBD1. The V segment lost 5 bases and the J segment 1 base; nucleotides outside the gene matches: 4. Germline CDR1 is SGHNT and CDR2 is YENEEA. The CDR3 covers 15 residues. CDR3 sequence: CASSPRTGGNTEAFF. The CDR3 DNA follows: TGTGCCAGCAGCCCAAGGACAGGGGGGAACACTGAAGCTTTCTTT.

The chain carries TRBV19 and TRBJ1-4; weak D call: TRBD1 (5 bases). This CDR3 comprises 15 residues. From germline, CDR1 is LNHDA and CDR2 SQIVND (reference sequence). V was clipped by 6 bases and J by 7 bases, with 18 bases between them. In nucleotides, the CDR3 is TGTGCCAGTAGCCTACGGATCTTTGGGGCTGAAAAACTGTTTTTT. Amino acids: CASSLRIFGAEKLFF.

This clone appeared a few times. The chain recombines TRBV30 with TRBJ2-5; 8 positions agree with TRBD2. Trimming took 3 bases from V and 5 from J; bases not matched to a gene: 5. This CDR3 region has 13 residues. The germline gives CDR1 GTSNPN, CDR2 SVGIG (reference sequence). The CDR3 region is CAWSGAGAETQYF. The DNA of the CDR3 is TGTGCCTGGAGCGGAGCGGGAGCGGAGACCCAGTACTTC.

In regard to this clone: A much larger clone is a single base away; this may be a read error. The V gene is TRBV28, the J gene TRBJ1-6; no firm D call. The CDR3 totals 13 residues. Trimming pared 3 bases from V and 7 bases from J, leaving 7 bases between. Germline CDR1 is MDHEN and CDR2 is SYDVKM. This CDR3 is CASSLSGNSPLHF. DNA of the CDR3: TGTGCCAGCAGTTTGTCAGGCAATTCACCCCTCCACTTT.

V usage is TRBV19 and J usage is TRBJ1-5; 9 bases match TRBD1. The CDR3 spans 14 residues. Unmatched junction bases numbered 3, after V lost 5 bases and J lost 4 bases. The germline V gene encodes CDR1 LNHDA and CDR2 SQIVND (reference sequence). The CDR3 loop reads CASSRTGANQPQHF. The CDR3 nucleotides read TGTGCCAGTAGTCGGACAGGGGCAAATCAGCCCCAGCATTTT.

This clone was observed once. The chain employs TRBV28 and TRBJ1-5; 11 nucleotides agree with TRBD1. CDR1 is MDHEN, CDR2 SYDVKM, per germline. The length of the CDR3 is 18 residues. Trimming took 5 bases from V and 2 from J; bases not matched to a gene: 11. The CDR3 here is CASSPGTGGLVGNQPQHF. The CDR3 coding sequence is TGTGCCAGCAGTCCCGGGACAGGGGGGTTAGTTGGCAATCAGCCCCAGCATTTT.

This CDR3 is CASRSAGGARVETQYF. The CDR3 DNA follows: TGTGCCAGCAGGTCAGCAGGGGGCGCCAGGGTGGAGACCCAGTACTTC. The V and J genes are TRBV3-1 (or the pseudogene TRBV3-2) and TRBJ2-5, with 8 bases aligning to TRBD1. V lost 6 bases to trimming and J lost 5 bases; unmatched junction nucleotides: 14. Per the germline V gene, CDR1 is LGHDT and CDR2 is YNNKEL (reference sequence). The CDR3 extends over 16 amino acids.

The rearrangement links TRBV14 to TRBJ1-2; no clear D. Germline-derived CDR1 and CDR2 are SGHDN and FVKESK. The CDR3 is 14 amino acids. Deletions cut 1 base from V and 8 bases from J, with 14 bases between. The CDR3 reads CASSQARSSGGYTF. For the CDR3, the DNA is TGTGCCAGCAGCCAAGCAAGGTCGTCGGGGGGCTACACCTTC.

This clone was counted a few times. The rearrangement links TRBV29-1 to TRBJ2-5, with TRBD2 matching over 10 bases. CDR1 and CDR2 (germline): SQVTM, ANQGSEA. With V trimmed by 6 bases and J by 1 base, 8 bases remained unmatched. The CDR3 contains 15 residues. This chain's CDR3 is CSVNRLAGLQETQYF. The CDR3 DNA reads as TGCAGCGTCAACCGACTAGCGGGTCTCCAAGAGACCCAGTACTTC.

This rearrangement joins TRBV10-3 to TRBJ1-6; the D is unclear. Trimming removed 6 bases from V and 5 bases from J, with 11 bases in between. This CDR3 has 14 residues. CDR1 is ENHRY and CDR2 is SYGVKD in the germline V gene. CDR3 protein: CAISGTRDNSPLHF. The CDR3 DNA sequence: TGTGCCATCAGCGGAACGAGGGATAATTCACCCCTCCACTTT.